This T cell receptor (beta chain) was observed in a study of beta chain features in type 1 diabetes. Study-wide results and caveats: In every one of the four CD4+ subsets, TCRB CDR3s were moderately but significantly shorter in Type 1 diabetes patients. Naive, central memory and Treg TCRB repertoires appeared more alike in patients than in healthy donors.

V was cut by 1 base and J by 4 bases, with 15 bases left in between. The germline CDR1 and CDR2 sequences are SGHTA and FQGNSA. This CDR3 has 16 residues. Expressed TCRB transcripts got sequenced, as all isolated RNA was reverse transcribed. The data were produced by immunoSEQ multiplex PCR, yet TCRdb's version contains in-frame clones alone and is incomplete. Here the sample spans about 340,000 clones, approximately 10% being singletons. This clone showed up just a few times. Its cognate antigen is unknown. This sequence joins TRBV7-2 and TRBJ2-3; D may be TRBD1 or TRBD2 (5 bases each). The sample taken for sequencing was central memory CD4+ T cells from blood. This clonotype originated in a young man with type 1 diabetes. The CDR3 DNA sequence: TGTGCCAGCAGCTTAGATGGGGGTAGTGGGGCAGATACGCAGTATTTT. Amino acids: CASSLDGGSGADTQYF.